Included here is one T cell receptor (beta chain) sequence, with context. Its antigen is unknown. This sample stems from a study of T cells in localized non-small cell lung cancer. Study-wide results and limits: Sequence data derive from only one tumor region, so heterogeneity remains possible. Median detection of top 100 tumor clones in adjacent lung was 57 clones. Longer overall survival was seen with higher T cell density measured in blood. Adjacent uninvolved lung had the highest clonality, suggesting focused antigen responses.

This CDR3 has 14 residues. Looked up from germline, CDR1 is SGHTA and CDR2 is FQGTGA. V lost 2 bases to trimming and J lost 5 bases, with 11 bases between them. Repertoires were generated with immunoSEQ multiplex PCR, while TCRdb's copy carries only in-frame clones and drops some. The data show 72,000 or so clones, less than 90% seen once. Material: peripheral blood, obtained before any cancer treatment. The rearrangement links TRBV7-3 to TRBJ2-3; tentatively, D is TRBD2 (5 bases). The clonotype originates from a male donor aged 60 or over with stage III squamous cell lung carcinoma. DNA for the CDR3: TGTGCCAGCAGCTTATCGGGGAGTGTAGATACGCAGTATTTT. Protein sequence: CASSLSGSVDTQYF.